Presented here are 22 T cell receptor beta chains from one specimen sequenced in a study of blood T cell repertoires in COVID-19. Sequencing was performed with immunoSEQ multiplex PCR; in TCRdb, only in-frame clones are kept and a portion is missing. Here the sample spans 300,000 or so clones, around 86% being singletons. Sequenced input: peripheral blood. Every receptor here comes from a man aged 45-65 years with active or convalescent COVID-19.

The CDR3 spells CASSPGQGVGGYTF. The CDR3 DNA is TGTGCCAGCAGTCCAGGACAGGGAGTCGGAGGCTACACCTTC. The chain carries TRBV28 and TRBJ1-2, with 8 bases lining up with TRBD1. The CDR3 totals 14 residues. V trimming: 5 bases; J trimming: 8 bases; junction bases outside the gene matches: 10. From germline, CDR1 is MDHEN and CDR2 SYDVKM.

V is TRBV3-1 (or the pseudogene TRBV3-2) and J is TRBJ2-1; TRBD2 agrees at 9 bases. V gave up 4 bases and J gave up 4 bases; unmatched junction bases: 5. The germline V gene has CDR1 LGHDT and CDR2 YNNKEL (reference sequence). The CDR3 covers 15 residues. CDR3 nucleotide sequence: TGTGCCAGCAGCCTCGCGGGGGGGTTTTACAATGAGCAGTTCTTC. Translated, it gives CASSLAGGFYNEQFF.

The chain has TRBV6-2 or TRBV6-3 and TRBJ2-7, with D possibly being TRBD1 (6 bases). Trimming took 2 bases from V and 5 from J, leaving 7 bases between them. The CDR3 is 12 residues long. Germline assignment: CDR1 MNHEY and CDR2 SVGEGT. CDR3 nucleotides: TGTGCCAGCAGTTACCGGACAGACGAGCAGTACTTC. Its protein product is CASSYRTDEQYF.

The genes are TRBV30 and TRBJ1-2; D gene unclear. Trimming took off 2 bases at V and 2 bases at J, with 12 bases between the two ends. The CDR3 contains 14 residues. CDR1 is GTSNPN, CDR2 SVGIG, per germline (reference sequence). Here the CDR3 DNA reads TGTGCCTGGAGTTTCTCTGGTCTAAACTATGGCTACACCTTC. Its protein product is CAWSFSGLNYGYTF. Full variable domain (remainder filled in from reference TRBV30 and TRBJ1-2): SQTIHQWPATLVQPVGSPLSLECTVEGTSNPNLYWYRQAAGRGLQLLFYSVGIGQISSEVPQNLSASRPQDRQFILSSKKLLLSDSGFYLCAWSFSGLNYGYTFGSGTRLTVV.

This sequence joins TRBV5-4 and TRBJ2-3, with TRBD2 matching 9 bases. V shed 5 bases and J 0 bases; nucleotides not matched to a gene: 7. The CDR3 is made up of 16 amino acids. CDR1 is SGHNT and CDR2 is YYREEE in the germline V gene (reference sequence). CDR3 loop: CASSSTSGLSTDTQYF. The CDR3 DNA reads TGTGCCAGCAGTTCAACTAGCGGGCTTAGCACAGATACGCAGTATTTT.

The CDR3 region has the DNA TGTGCCAGCAGCGCCCGTAGGGGTCCAGCGGGGGGGGTAGATACGCAGTATTTT. This sequence encodes CASSARRGPAGGVDTQYF. The chain employs TRBV9 and TRBJ2-3, with TRBD2 matching over 10 bases. V gave up 3 bases and J gave up 5 bases; unmatched junction bases: 15. This CDR3 is built from 18 residues. Germline V CDR1 and CDR2: SGDLS, YYNGEE.

This clone was recorded only once. The CDR3 DNA follows: TGCGCCAGCAGCCAAGAAGGGGAAGAGGATCCCTACAATGAGCAGTTCTTC. Protein sequence: CASSQEGEEDPYNEQFF. The V and J genes are TRBV4-3 and TRBJ2-1; possibly TRBD1 for D (5 bases). The ends were cut back, 0 bases at V and 2 bases at J, with 14 bases in the middle. This CDR3 is 17 amino acids long. Germline-derived CDR1 and CDR2 are LGHNA and YSLEER.

This rearrangement joins TRBV5-1 to TRBJ2-5; 7 bases match TRBD1. V lost 1 base to trimming and J lost 5 bases; unmatched junction nucleotides: 5. The germline V gene encodes CDR1 SGHRS and CDR2 YFSETQ. The CDR3 spans 14 residues. CDR3 residues: CASSLNRGRETQYF. CDR3 in DNA: TGCGCCAGCAGCTTGAACAGGGGACGGGAGACCCAGTACTTC.

This chain links TRBV30 with TRBJ1-1; the D gene is possibly TRBD1 (6 bases). V shed 2 bases and J shed 5 bases, with 15 bases lying between them. Germline-derived CDR1 and CDR2 are GTSNPN and SVGIG (reference sequence). The length of the CDR3 is 14 residues. CDR3 protein: CAWSKRGAGTEAFF. CDR3 nucleotides: TGTGCCTGGAGTAAACGGGGGGCAGGGACTGAAGCTTTCTTT.

The chain links TRBV28 to TRBJ1-1; 8 bases line up with TRBD1. Germline CDR1 and CDR2: MDHEN and SYDVKM. After removal of 6 bases from V and 4 bases from J, the junction contained 7 bases not matched to a gene. CDR3 length: 14 amino acids. The CDR3 protein is CASSGQGVLTEAFF. The CDR3 DNA is TGTGCCAGCAGCGGACAGGGTGTACTCACTGAAGCTTTCTTT.

CDR3 in DNA: TGTGCCATCAGTGCGGGGGAGAGGGAAGGCTACACCTTC. It codes for CAISAGEREGYTF. The V gene is TRBV10-3, the J gene TRBJ1-2; D is perhaps TRBD1 (5 bases). Germline V lookup: CDR1 ENHRY, CDR2 SYGVKD. V gave up 4 bases and J gave up 8 bases, with 14 bases separating them. The length of the CDR3 is 13 residues.

This clone has just a few counts. For the CDR3, the DNA is TGCAGCGTTGAAGGAGCAGGGGGCTACGAGCAGTACTTC. Translating it yields CSVEGAGGYEQYF. The chain couples TRBV29-1 to TRBJ2-7; TRBD1 matches 7 bases. J gave up 3 bases and V 1 base, and 3 bases lay outside the gene matches. The germline V gene encodes CDR1 SQVTM and CDR2 ANQGSEA. The CDR3 sequence is 13 residues long.

V is TRBV23-1 and J is TRBJ2-2, with D possibly being TRBD1 (5 bases). TRBV23-1 is known as an ORF, though its function is uncertain. V lost 6 bases to trimming and J lost 2 bases, with 13 bases between them. The CDR3 totals 15 residues. The CDR3 sequence: CASRRQSSNTGELFF. DNA for the CDR3: TGCGCCAGCAGACGACAGAGTTCAAACACCGGGGAGCTGTTTTTT.

The rearrangement links TRBV5-4 to TRBJ1-1; TRBD1 aligns across 8 bases. Germline CDR1 and CDR2: SGHNT and YYREEE (reference sequence). The CDR3 is 13 residues long. With V trimmed by 4 bases and J by 3 bases, 2 bases remained unmatched. CDR3 region: CASSRQGYTEAFF. The CDR3 DNA follows: TGTGCCAGCAGCCGACAGGGGTACACTGAAGCTTTCTTT.

V and J are TRBV7-8 and TRBJ1-2, with 11 bases identical to TRBD1. The CDR3 covers 17 residues. Germline loops: CDR1 SGHVS, CDR2 FQNEAQ. J lost 4 bases, V lost 3 bases, and 10 bases had no gene match. The CDR3 DNA reads as TGTGCCAGCAGCTTCCAGGGACAGGGGGTGTTTCTCTATGGCTACACCTTC. Its translation is CASSFQGQGVFLYGYTF.

The chain is built from TRBV5-1 and TRBJ2-5; D uncertain. Germline lookup yields CDR1 SGHRS and CDR2 YFSETQ. CDR3 length equals 14 residues. Trimming removed 3 bases from V and 0 bases from J, with 9 bases in between. CDR3 amino acids: CASSWLADQETQYF. The CDR3 DNA reads TGCGCCAGCAGCTGGTTAGCCGACCAAGAGACCCAGTACTTC.

V usage is TRBV29-1 and J usage is TRBJ2-1, with D unresolved. Trimming left V 1 base short and J 4 bases short, with 11 bases between. Per germline, CDR1 SQVTM and CDR2 ANQGSEA. The CDR3 length is 14 residues. The CDR3 sequence is CSVEVGTAYNEQFF. The DNA of the CDR3 is TGCAGCGTTGAAGTCGGAACAGCTTACAATGAGCAGTTCTTC.

The CDR3: CASSMIGGSEQYF. In nucleotides, the CDR3 is TGTGCCAGTAGTATGATAGGGGGTAGCGAGCAGTACTTC. This chain joins TRBV19 and TRBJ2-7; D may be TRBD1 (6 bases). CDR1 is LNHDA and CDR2 is SQIVND in the germline V gene (reference sequence). Trimming removed 3 bases from V and 6 bases from J, with 12 bases in between. CDR3 length equals 13 residues.

The genes are TRBV19 and TRBJ1-1, with TRBD1 matching 7 bases. The CDR3 is 15 residues long. Germline V lookup: CDR1 LNHDA, CDR2 SQIVND (reference sequence). V lost 3 bases, J lost 4 bases, and 8 bases stayed unmatched. The CDR3 DNA sequence: TGTGCCAGTAGTATGAACTCCCCAGGGGGCACTGAAGCTTTCTTT. It specifies CASSMNSPGGTEAFF.

This clone was seen only a few times. The rearrangement joins TRBV10-3 to TRBJ1-1; 7 bases fit TRBD1. With V trimmed by 5 bases and J by 4 bases, 7 bases remained unmatched. Germline V gene sequence: CDR1 ENHRY, CDR2 SYGVKD. CDR3 length equals 14 residues. CDR3 DNA: TGTGCCATCAGTAGACAGGGAGAGAGCACTGAAGCTTTCTTT. Protein: CAISRQGESTEAFF.

This chain uses TRBV4-1 with TRBJ2-7, with D uncertain. Germline CDR1 reads MGHRA; CDR2 reads YSYEKL. The CDR3 length is 15 residues. Trimming left V 1 base short and J 4 bases short, with 14 bases between. CDR3 in amino acids: CASSQGWRPPYEQYF. The CDR3, as DNA: TGCGCCAGCAGCCAAGGATGGCGGCCTCCTTACGAGCAGTACTTC.

V gene TRBV9 combines with J gene TRBJ1-6; tentative D call: TRBD1 (6 bases). The germline V gene encodes CDR1 SGDLS and CDR2 YYNGEE. The CDR3 extends over 16 amino acids. With 3 bases removed from V and 7 bases from J, the gap between germline ends came to 17 bases. For the CDR3, the DNA is TGTGCCAGCAGCGGAGGGGGGGGCCATCTCAATTCACCCCTCCACTTT. Amino acid sequence: CASSGGGGHLNSPLHF.